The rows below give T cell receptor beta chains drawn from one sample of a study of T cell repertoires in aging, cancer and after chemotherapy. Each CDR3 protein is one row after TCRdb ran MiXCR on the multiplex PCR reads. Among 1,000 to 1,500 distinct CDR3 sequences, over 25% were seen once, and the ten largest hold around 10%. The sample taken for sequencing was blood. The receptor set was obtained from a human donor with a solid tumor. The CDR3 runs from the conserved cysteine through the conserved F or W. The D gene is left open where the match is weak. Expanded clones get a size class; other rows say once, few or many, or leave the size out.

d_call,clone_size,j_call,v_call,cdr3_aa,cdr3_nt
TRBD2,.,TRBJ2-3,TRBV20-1,CSASPGSGGTDTQYF,TGCAGTGCTAGTCCGGGGTCGGGGGGGACAGATACGCAGTATTTT
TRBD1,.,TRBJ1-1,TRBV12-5,CASGLGQGNTEAFF,TGTGCTAGTGGCCTGGGACAGGGGAACACTGAAGCTTTCTTT
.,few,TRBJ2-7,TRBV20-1,CSVASFSARSEQYF,TGCAGTGTTGCCTCTTTTTCAGCTCGGAGCGAGCAGTACTTC
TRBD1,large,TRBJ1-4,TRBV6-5,CASSYSQGAREKLFF,TGTGCCAGCAGTTACTCGCAGGGGGCGCGGGAAAAACTGTTTTTT
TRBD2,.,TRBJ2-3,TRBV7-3,CASSLVAGGTDTQYF,TGTGCCAGCAGCTTGGTAGCGGGGGGCACAGATACGCAGTATTTT
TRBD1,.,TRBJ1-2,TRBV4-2,CASSQRQGGYTF,TGTGCCAGCAGCCAACGACAGGGCGGCTACACCTTC
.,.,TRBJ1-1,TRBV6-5,CASSYSPFSMVTNTEAFF,TGTGCCAGCAGTTACTCGCCATTTTCCATGGTTACGAACACTGAAGCTTTCTTT
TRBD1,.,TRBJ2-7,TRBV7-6,CASSLVRGQAYKQYF,TGTGCCAGCAGCTTAGTTAGGGGGCAAGCCTACAAGCAGTACTTC
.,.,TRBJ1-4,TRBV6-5,CASSSVIRRNEKLFF,TGTGCCAGCAGTTCAGTGATTCGAAGGAACGAAAAACTGTTTTTT
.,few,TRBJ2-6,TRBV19,CASSRDGSGANVLTF,TGTGCCAGTAGTAGAGATGGGTCTGGGGCCAACGTCCTGACTTTC
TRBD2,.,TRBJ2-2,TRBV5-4,CASRQGLAGGNTGELFF,TGTGCCAGCAGACAGGGACTAGCGGGGGGGAACACCGGGGAGCTGTTTTTT
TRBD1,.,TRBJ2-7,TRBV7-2,CASSFRDRGQYEQYF,TGTGCCAGCAGCTTCCGGGACAGGGGGCAATACGAGCAGTACTTC
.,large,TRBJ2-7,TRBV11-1,CASRLTSSYEQYF,TGTGCCAGCAGGTTGACATCCTCCTACGAGCAGTACTTC